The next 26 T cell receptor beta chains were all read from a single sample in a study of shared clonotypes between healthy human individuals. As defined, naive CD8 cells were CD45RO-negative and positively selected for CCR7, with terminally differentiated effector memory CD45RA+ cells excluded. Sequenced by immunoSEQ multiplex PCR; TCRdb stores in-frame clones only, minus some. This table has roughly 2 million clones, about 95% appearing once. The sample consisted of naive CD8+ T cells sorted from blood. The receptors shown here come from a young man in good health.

For the CDR3, the DNA is TGTGCCAGTAGTATAGATCTATCCGGGGTTGCGTTCTTC. It codes for CASSIDLSGVAFF. This sequence joins TRBV19 and TRBJ2-1; tentative D call: TRBD2 (5 bases). The V gene's germline CDR1 is LNHDA and CDR2 SQIVND (reference sequence). The V end lost 0 bases, the J end lost 15 bases, and 15 bases lay between the germline ends. The CDR3 extends over 13 amino acids. Drawing the rest from reference TRBV19 and TRBJ2-1, the complete variable domain is DGGITQSPKYLFRKEGQNVTLSCEQNLNHDAMYWYRQDPGQGLRLIYYSQIVNDFQKGDIAEGYSVSREKKESFPLTVTSAQKNPTAFYLCASSIDLSGVAFFGPGTRLTVL.

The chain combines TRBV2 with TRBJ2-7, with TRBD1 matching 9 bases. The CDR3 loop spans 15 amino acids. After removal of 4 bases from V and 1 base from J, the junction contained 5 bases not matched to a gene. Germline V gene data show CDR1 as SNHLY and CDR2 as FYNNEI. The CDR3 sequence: CASSAGTGTSYEQYF. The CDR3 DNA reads TGTGCCAGCAGTGCCGGGACAGGGACGTCCTACGAGCAGTACTTC.

CDR3 loop: CASSPSSGGLNEQYF. The CDR3 nucleotides read TGTGCCAGCAGCCCTTCTAGCGGGGGTTTGAACGAGCAGTACTTC. V is TRBV27 and J is TRBJ2-7; 10 nucleotides agree with TRBD2. The trim removed 6 bases at V and 5 bases at J, leaving 10 bases unmatched. Germline V gene sequence: CDR1 MNHEY, CDR2 SMNVEV (reference sequence). The CDR3 consists of 15 residues.

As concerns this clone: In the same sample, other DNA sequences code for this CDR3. The DNA for the CDR3 is TGCGCCAGCAGCCAAGATTCCGGGACAGGAAACACCATATATTTT. It translates to CASSQDSGTGNTIYF. This sequence joins TRBV4-1 and TRBJ1-3, with a possible D match to TRBD1 (6 bases). V lost 0 bases, J lost 4 bases, and 10 bases lay in between. This CDR3 comprises 15 residues. Looked up from germline, CDR1 is MGHRA and CDR2 is YSYEKL.

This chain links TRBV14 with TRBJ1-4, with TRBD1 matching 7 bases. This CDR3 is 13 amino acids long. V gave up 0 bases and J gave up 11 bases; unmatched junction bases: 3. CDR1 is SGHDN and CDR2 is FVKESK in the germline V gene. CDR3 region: CASSQDQGEKLFF. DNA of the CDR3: TGTGCCAGCAGCCAAGATCAGGGGGAGAAACTGTTTTTT. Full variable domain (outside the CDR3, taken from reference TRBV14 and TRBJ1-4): EAGVTQFPSHSVIEKGQTVTLRCDPISGHDNLYWYRRVMGKEIKFLLHFVKESKQDESGMPNNRFLAERTGGTYSTLKVQPAELEDSGVYFCASSQDQGEKLFFGSGTQLSVL.

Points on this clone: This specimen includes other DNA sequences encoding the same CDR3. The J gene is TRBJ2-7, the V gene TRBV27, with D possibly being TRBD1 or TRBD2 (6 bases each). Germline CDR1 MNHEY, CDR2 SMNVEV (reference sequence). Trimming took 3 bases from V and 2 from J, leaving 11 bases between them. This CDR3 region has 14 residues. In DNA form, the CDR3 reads TGTGCCAGCAGTTTGTACGGGGGCACCTACGAGCAGTACTTC. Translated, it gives CASSLYGGTYEQYF.

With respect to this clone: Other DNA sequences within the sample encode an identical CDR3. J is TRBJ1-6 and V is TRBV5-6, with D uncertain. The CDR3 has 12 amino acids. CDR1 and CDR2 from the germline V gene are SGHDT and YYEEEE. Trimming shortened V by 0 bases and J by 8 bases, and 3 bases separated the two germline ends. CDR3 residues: CASSLGYSPLHF. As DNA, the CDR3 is TGTGCCAGCAGCTTGGGCTATTCACCCCTCCACTTT. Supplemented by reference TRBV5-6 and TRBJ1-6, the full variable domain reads DAGVTQSPTHLIKTRGQQVTLRCSPKSGHDTVSWYQQALGQGPQFIFQYYEEEERQRGNFPDRFSGHQFPNYSSELNVNALLLGDSALYLCASSLGYSPLHFGNGTRLTVT.

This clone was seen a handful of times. CDR3 residues: CASSTSSGSSYNEQFF. Here the CDR3 DNA reads TGTGCCAGCAGCACCTCTAGCGGTAGCTCCTACAATGAGCAGTTCTTC. The V and J genes are TRBV7-6 and TRBJ2-1; TRBD2 matches at 7 bases. Per the germline V gene, CDR1 is SGHVS and CDR2 is FNYEAQ. Trimming at V came to 5 bases and at J to 0 bases, leaving 7 bases not matched to a gene. The CDR3 extends over 16 amino acids.

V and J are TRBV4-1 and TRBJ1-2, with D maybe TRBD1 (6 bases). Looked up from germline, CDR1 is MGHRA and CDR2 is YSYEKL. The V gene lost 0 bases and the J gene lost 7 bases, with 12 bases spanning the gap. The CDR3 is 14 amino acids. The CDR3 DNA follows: TGCGCCAGCAGCCAAGATTGGGGGACACCTGGCTACACCTTC. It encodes CASSQDWGTPGYTF.

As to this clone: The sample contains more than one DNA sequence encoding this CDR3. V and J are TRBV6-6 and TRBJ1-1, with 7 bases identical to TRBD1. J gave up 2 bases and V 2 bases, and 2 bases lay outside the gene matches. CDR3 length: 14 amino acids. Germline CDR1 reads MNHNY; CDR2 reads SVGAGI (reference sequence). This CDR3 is CASSYGTANTEAFF. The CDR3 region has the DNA TGTGCCAGCAGTTACGGGACAGCTAACACTGAAGCTTTCTTT.

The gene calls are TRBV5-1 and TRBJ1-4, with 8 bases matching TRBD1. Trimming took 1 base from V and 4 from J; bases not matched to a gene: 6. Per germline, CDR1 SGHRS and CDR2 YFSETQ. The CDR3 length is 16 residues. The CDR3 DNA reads TGCGCCAGCAGCTTGTCACCGACAGGGGTTAATGAAAAACTGTTTTTT. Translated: CASSLSPTGVNEKLFF.

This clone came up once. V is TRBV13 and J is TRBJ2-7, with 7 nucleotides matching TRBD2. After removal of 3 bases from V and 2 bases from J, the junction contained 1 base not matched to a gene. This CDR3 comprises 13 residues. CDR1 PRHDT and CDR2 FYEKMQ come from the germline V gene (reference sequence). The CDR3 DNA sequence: TGTGCCAGCAGCTTTCGGGGGGCCTACGAGCAGTACTTC. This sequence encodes CASSFRGAYEQYF. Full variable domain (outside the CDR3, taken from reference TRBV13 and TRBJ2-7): AAGVIQSPRHLIKEKRETATLKCYPIPRHDTVYWYQQGPGQDPQFLISFYEKMQSDKGSIPDRFSAQQFSDYHSELNMSSLELGDSALYFCASSFRGAYEQYFGPGTRLTVT.

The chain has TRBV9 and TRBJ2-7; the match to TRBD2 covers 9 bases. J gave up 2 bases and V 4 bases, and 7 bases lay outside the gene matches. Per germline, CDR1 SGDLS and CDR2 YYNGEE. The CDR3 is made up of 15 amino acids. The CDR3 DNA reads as TGTGCCAGCAGCTCCCGACTAGCGGATCCCTACGAGCAGTACTTC. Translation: CASSSRLADPYEQYF.

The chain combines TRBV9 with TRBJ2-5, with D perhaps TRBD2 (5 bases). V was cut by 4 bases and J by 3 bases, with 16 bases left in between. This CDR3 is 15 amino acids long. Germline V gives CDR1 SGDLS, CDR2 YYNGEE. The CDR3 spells CASSPPAAPEETQYF. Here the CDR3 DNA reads TGTGCCAGCAGCCCTCCAGCGGCCCCCGAAGAGACCCAGTACTTC.

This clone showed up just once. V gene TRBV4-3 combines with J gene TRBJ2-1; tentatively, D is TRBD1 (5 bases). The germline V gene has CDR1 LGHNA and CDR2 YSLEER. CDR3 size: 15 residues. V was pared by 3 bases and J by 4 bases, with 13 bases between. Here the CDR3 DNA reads TGCGCCAGCAGCCAGGATCAGGACACTTACAATGAGCAGTTCTTC. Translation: CASSQDQDTYNEQFF.

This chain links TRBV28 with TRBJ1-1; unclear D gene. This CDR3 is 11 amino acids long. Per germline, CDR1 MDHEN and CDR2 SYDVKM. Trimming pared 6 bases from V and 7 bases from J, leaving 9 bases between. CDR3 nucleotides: TGTGCCAGCAGAATAAAAATTGAAGCTTTCTTT. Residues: CASRIKIEAFF.

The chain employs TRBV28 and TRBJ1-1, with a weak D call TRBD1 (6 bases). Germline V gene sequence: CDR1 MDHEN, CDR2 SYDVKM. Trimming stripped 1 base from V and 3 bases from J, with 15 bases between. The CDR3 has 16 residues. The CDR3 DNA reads TGTGCCAGCAGTTTATTGGGGCGGGACACCTACACTGAAGCTTTCTTT. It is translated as CASSLLGRDTYTEAFF.

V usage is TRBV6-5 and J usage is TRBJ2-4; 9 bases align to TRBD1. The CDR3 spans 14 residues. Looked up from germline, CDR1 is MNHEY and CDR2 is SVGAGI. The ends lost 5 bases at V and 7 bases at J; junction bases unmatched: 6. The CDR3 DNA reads TGTGCCAGCAGTACAGGGGGCATGGGGAACATTCAGTACTTC. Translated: CASSTGGMGNIQYF.

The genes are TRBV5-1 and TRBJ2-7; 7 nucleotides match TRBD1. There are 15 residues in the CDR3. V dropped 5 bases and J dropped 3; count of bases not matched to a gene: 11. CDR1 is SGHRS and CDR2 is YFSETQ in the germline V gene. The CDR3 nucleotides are TGCGCCAGCAGACTTACTACAGGGGATTACTACGAGCAGTACTTC. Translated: CASRLTTGDYYEQYF. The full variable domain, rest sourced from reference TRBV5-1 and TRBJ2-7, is KAGVTQTPRYLIKTRGQQVTLSCSPISGHRSVSWYQQTPGQGLQFLFEYFSETQRNKGNFPGRFSGRQFSNSRSEMNVSTLELGDSALYLCASRLTTGDYYEQYFGPGTRLTVT.

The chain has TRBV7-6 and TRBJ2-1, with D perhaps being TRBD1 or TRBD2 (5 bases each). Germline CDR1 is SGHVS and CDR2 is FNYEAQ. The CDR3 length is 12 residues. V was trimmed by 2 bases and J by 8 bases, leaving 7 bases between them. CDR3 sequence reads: CASSLRGHEQFF. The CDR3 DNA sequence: TGTGCCAGCAGCTTAAGGGGACATGAGCAGTTCTTC.

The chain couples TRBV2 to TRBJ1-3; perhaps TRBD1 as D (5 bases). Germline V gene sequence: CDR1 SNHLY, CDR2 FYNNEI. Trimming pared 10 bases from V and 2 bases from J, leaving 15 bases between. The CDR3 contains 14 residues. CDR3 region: CATRGWGTGNTIYF. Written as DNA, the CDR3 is TGTGCCACCCGGGGATGGGGGACTGGAAACACCATATATTTT.

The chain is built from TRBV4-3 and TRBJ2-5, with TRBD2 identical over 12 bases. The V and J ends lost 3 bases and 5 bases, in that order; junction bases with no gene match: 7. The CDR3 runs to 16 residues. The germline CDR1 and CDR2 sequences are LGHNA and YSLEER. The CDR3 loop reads CASSQTSGRGYETQYF. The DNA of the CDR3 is TGCGCCAGCAGCCAGACTAGCGGGAGAGGTTATGAGACCCAGTACTTC.

The CDR3 DNA is TGTGCCTGGAGCCACGGGGGGTTGGTCACTGAAGCTTTCTTT. It translates to CAWSHGGLVTEAFF. The rearrangement joins TRBV30 to TRBJ1-1; tentatively, D is TRBD1 (5 bases). The CDR3 has 14 residues. Germline CDR1 reads GTSNPN; CDR2 reads SVGIG (reference sequence). The ends were cut back, 3 bases at V and 4 bases at J, with 15 bases in the middle.

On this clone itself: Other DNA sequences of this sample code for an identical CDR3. CDR3 region: CASSRGGTEAFF. The CDR3 DNA follows: TGTGCCAGCAGCCGAGGGGGCACTGAAGCTTTCTTT. The chain carries TRBV7-9 and TRBJ1-1; tentatively, D is TRBD1 (6 bases). Germline CDR1 reads SEHNR; CDR2 reads FQNEAQ (reference sequence). Trimming shortened V by 5 bases and J by 4 bases, and 8 bases separated the two germline ends. The CDR3 is made up of 12 amino acids.

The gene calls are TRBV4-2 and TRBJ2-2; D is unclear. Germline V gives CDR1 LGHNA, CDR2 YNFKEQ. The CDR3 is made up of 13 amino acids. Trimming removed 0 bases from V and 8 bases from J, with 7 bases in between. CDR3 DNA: TGTGCCAGCAGCCAAGATCGGGTGGGGGAGCTGTTTTTT. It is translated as CASSQDRVGELFF.

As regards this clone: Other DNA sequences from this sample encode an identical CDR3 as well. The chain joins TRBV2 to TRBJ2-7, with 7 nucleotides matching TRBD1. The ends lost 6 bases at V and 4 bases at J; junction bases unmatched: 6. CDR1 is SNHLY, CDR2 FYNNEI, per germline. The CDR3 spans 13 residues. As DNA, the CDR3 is TGTGCCAGCAGCGGGACAGATTCGTACGAGCAGTACTTC. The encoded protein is CASSGTDSYEQYF.